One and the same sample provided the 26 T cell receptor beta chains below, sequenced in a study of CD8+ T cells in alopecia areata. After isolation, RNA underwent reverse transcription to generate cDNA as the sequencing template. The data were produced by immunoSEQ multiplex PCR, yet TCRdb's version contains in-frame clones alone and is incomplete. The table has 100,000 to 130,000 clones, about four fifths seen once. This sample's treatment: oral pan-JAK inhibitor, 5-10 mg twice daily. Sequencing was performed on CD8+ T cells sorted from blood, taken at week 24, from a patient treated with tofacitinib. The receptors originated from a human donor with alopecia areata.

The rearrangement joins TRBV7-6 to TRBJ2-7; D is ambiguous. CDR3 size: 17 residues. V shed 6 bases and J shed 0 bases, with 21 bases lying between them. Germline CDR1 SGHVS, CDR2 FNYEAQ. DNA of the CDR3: TGTGCCAGCAGTCGCCTTGGTGGCGCCGGCAGCTCCTACGAGCAGTACTTC. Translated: CASSRLGGAGSSYEQYF.

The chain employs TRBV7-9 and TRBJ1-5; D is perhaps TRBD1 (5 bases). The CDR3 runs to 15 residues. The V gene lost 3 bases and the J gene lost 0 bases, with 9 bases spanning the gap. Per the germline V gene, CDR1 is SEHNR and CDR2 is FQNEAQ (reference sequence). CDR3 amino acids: CASSLSGNSNQPQHF. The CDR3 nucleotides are TGTGCCAGCAGCTTGTCAGGGAATAGCAATCAGCCCCAGCATTTT.

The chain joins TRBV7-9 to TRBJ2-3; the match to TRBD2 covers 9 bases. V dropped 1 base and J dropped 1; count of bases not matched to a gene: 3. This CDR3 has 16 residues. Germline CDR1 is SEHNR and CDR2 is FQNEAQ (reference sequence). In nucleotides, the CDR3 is TGTGCCAGCAGCTTAGTTCGGACTAGCGGCACAGATACGCAGTATTTT. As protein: CASSLVRTSGTDTQYF. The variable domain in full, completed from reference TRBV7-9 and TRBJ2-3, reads DTGVSQNPRHKITKRGQNVTFRCDPISEHNRLYWYRQTLGQGPEFLTYFQNEAQLEKSRLLSDRFSAERPKGSFSTLEIQRTEQGDSAMYLCASSLVRTSGTDTQYFGPGTRLTVL.

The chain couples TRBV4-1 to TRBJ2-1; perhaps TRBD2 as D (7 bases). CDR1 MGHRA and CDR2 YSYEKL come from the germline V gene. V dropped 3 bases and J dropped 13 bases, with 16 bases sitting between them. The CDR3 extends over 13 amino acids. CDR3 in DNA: TGCGCCAGCAGCCATCAAAGGGGGGGGTTCCAGTTCTTC. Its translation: CASSHQRGGFQFF.

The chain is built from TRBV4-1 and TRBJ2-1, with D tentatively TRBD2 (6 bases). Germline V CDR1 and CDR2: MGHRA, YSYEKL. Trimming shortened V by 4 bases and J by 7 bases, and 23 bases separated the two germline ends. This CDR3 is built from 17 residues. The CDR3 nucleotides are TGCGCCAGCAGCCGGGGATCGGGGGAGTCATCAAGGAATGAGCAGTTCTTC. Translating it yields CASSRGSGESSRNEQFF.

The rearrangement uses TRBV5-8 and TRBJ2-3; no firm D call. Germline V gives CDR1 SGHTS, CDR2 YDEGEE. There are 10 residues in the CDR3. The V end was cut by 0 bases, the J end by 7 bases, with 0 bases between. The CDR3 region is CASSLDTQYF. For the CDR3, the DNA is TGTGCCAGCAGCTTGGATACGCAGTATTTT.

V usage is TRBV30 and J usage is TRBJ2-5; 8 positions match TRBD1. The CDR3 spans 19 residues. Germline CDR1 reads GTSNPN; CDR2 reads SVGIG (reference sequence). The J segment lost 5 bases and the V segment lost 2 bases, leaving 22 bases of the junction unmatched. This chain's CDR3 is CAWSTRRAPRQGLGETQYF. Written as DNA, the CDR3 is TGTGCCTGGAGTACACGAAGGGCCCCGCGACAGGGGCTGGGGGAGACCCAGTACTTC.

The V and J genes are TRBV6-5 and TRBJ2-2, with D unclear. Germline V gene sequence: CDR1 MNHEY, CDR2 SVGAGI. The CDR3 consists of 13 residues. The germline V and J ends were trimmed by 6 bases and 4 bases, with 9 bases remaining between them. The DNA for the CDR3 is TGTGCCAGCAGCTGGATGAGCACCGGGGAGCTGTTTTTT. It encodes CASSWMSTGELFF.

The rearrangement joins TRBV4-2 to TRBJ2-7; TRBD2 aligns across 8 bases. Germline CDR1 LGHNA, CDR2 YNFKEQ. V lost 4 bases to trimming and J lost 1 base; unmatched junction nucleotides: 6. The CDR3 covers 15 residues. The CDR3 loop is CASSPGIAGSYEQYF. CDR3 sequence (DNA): TGTGCCAGCAGCCCCGGGATAGCGGGGTCCTACGAGCAGTACTTC.

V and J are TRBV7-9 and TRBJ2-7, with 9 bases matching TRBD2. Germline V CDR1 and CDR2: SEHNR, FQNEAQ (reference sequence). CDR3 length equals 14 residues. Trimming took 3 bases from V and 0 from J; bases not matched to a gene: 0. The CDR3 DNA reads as TGTGCCAGCAGCTTTAGCGGGAGCTCCTACGAGCAGTACTTC. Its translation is CASSFSGSSYEQYF.

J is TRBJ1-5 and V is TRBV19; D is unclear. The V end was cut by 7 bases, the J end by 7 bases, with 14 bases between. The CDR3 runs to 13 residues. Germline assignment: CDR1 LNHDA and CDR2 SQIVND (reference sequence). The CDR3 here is CASTTTGSQPQHF. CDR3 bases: TGTGCCAGTACCACCACGGGCAGCCAGCCCCAGCATTTT.

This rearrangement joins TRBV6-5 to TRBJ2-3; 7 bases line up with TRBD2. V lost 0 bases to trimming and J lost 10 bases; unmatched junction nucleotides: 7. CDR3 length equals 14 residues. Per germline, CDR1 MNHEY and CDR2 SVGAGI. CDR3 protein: CASSYSIRGVPQYF. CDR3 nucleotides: TGTGCCAGCAGTTACTCGATTCGGGGGGTGCCGCAGTATTTT.

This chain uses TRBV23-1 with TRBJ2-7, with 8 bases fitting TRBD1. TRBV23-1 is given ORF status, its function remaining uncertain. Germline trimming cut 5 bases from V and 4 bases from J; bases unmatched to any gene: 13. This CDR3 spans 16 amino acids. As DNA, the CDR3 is TGCGCCAGCAGTTGTATTGGACAGGGCAACCCTTACGAGCAGTACTTC. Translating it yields CASSCIGQGNPYEQYF.

For the CDR3, the DNA is TGTGCCAGCAGCCCTCGCCGGGGGCGTCAAGAGACCCAGTACTTC. This sequence encodes CASSPRRGRQETQYF. V is TRBV7-9 and J is TRBJ2-5; D is tentatively TRBD1 or TRBD2 (6 bases each). Per the germline V gene, CDR1 is SEHNR and CDR2 is FQNEAQ (reference sequence). V shed 5 bases and J shed 2 bases, with 15 bases lying between them. The CDR3 contains 15 residues.

CDR3 in amino acids: CASSELTGNTEAFF. CDR3 nucleotides: TGTGCCAGCAGTGAGTTAACGGGGAACACTGAAGCTTTCTTT. The chain carries TRBV2 and TRBJ1-1; D is undetermined. Germline V gene sequence: CDR1 SNHLY, CDR2 FYNNEI. V was clipped by 3 bases and J by 1 base, with 9 bases between them. The CDR3 totals 14 residues.

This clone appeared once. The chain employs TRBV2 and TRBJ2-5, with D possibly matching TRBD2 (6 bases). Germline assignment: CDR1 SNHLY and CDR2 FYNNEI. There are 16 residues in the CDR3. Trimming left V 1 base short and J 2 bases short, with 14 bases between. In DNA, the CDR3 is TGTGCCAGCAGTGAAGAGGGCGGGCGGGGACAAGAGACCCAGTACTTC. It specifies CASSEEGGRGQETQYF.

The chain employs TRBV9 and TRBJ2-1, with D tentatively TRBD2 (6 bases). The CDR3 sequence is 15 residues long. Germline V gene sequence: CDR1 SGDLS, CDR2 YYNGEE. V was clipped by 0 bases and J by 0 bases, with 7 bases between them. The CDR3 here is CASSVGGDSYNEQFF. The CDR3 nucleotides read TGTGCCAGCAGCGTAGGGGGGGACTCCTACAATGAGCAGTTCTTC.

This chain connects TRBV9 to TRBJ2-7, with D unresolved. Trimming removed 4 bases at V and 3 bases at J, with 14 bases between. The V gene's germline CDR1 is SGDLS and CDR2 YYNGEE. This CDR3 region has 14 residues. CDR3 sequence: CASSPQPGDYEQYF. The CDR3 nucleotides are TGTGCCAGCAGCCCGCAGCCTGGGGACTACGAGCAGTACTTC.

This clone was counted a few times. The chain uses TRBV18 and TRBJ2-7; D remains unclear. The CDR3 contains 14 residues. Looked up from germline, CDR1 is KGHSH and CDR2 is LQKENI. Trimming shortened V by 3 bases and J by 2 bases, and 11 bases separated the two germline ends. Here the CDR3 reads CASSPKQFPYEQYF. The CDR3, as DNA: TGTGCCAGCTCACCTAAACAGTTTCCCTACGAGCAGTACTTC.

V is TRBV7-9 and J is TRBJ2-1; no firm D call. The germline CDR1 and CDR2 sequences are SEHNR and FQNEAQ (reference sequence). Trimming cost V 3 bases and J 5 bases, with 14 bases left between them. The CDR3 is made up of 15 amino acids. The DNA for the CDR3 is TGTGCCAGCAGCTTTGAGGCGCGTGGAGACAATGAGCAGTTCTTC. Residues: CASSFEARGDNEQFF.

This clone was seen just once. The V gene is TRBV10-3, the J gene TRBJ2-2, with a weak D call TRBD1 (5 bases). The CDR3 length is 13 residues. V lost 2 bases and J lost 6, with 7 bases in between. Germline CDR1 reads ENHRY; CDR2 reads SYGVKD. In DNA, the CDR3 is TGTGCCATCAGTGAGCCGACAGCCGGGGAGCTGTTTTTT. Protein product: CAISEPTAGELFF.

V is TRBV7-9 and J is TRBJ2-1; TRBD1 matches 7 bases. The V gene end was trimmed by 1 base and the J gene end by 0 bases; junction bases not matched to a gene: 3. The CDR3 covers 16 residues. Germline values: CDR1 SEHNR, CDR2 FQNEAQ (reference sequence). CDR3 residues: CASSLERGLSYNEQFF. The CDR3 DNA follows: TGTGCCAGCAGCTTAGAGAGGGGGCTCTCCTACAATGAGCAGTTCTTC.

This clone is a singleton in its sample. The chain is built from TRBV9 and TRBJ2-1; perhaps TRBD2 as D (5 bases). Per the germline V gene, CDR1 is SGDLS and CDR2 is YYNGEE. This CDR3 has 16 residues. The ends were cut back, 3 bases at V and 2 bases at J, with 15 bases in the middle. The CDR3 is CASSASTGFTYNEQFF. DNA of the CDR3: TGTGCCAGCAGCGCTTCGACGGGGTTTACCTACAATGAGCAGTTCTTC.

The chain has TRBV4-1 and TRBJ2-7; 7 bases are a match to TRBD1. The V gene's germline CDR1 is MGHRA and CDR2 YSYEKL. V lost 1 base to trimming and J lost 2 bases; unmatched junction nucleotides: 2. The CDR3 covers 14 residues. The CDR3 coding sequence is TGCGCCAGCAGCCAAGGACAGGGAACCTACGAGCAGTACTTC. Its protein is CASSQGQGTYEQYF.

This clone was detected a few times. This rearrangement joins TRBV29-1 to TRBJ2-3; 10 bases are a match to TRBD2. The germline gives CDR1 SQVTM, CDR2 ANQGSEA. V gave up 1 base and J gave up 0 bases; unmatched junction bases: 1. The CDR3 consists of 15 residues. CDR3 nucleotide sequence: TGCAGCGTTGAAGGTAGCGGGGGGAGCACAGATACGCAGTATTTT. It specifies CSVEGSGGSTDTQYF.

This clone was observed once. The CDR3 bases are TGTGCCTGGAGTTCCCGCTACAATGAGCAGTTCTTC. The encoded protein is CAWSSRYNEQFF. The chain carries TRBV30 and TRBJ2-1, with D unclear. Trimming took off 2 bases at V and 3 bases at J, with 5 bases between the two ends. Germline V gene lookup returns CDR1 GTSNPN and CDR2 SVGIG (reference sequence). CDR3 length equals 12 residues.